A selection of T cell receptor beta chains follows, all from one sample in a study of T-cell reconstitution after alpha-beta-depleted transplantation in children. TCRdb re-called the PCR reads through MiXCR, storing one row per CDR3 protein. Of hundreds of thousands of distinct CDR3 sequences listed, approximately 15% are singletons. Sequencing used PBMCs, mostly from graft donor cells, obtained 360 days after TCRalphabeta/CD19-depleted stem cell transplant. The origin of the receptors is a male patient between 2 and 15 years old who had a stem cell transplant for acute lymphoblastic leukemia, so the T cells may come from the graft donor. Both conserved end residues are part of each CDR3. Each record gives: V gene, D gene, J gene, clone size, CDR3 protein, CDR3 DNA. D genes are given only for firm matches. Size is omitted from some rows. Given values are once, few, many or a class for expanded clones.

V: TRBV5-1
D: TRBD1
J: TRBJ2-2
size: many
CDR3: CASCRPTGGIAGELFF
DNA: TGCGCCAGCTGCCGCCCGACAGGGGGAATTGCCGGGGAGCTGTTTTTT

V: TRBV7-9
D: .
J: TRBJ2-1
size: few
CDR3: CASSSSGREQFF
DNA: TGTGCCAGCAGCTCCTCCGGGCGGGAGCAGTTCTTC

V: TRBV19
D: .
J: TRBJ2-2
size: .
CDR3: CASSMGRVSGELFF
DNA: TGTGCCAGTAGTATGGGCAGGGTGTCGGGGGAGCTGTTTTTT

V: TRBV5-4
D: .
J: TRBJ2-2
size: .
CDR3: CASSLAGWTGELFF
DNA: TGTGCCAGCAGCTTAGCGGGTTGGACCGGGGAGCTGTTTTTT

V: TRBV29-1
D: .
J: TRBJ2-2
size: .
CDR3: CSVAPPDSFNTGEVFF
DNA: TGCAGCGTTGCGCCCCCCGACAGTTTTAACACCGGGGAGGTGTTTTTT

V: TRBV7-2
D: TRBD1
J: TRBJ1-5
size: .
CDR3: CASSYHTGQGDQPQHF
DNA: TGTGCCAGCAGCTACCATACTGGACAGGGGGATCAGCCCCAGCATTTT

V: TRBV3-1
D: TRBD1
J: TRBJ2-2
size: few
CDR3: CASSQEATGVTGELFF
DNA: TGTGCCAGCAGCCAAGAGGCGACAGGGGTGACCGGGGAGCTGTTTTTT

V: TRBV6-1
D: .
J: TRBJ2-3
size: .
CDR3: CASSEGLTGTSDTQYF
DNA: TGTGCCAGCAGTGAAGGCCTCACCGGGACTTCGGATACGCAGTATTTT

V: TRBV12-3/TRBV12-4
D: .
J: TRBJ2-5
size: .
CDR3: CASIPGRRTRETQYF
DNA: TGTGCCAGCATTCCGGGACGGAGGACGAGGGAGACCCAGTACTTC

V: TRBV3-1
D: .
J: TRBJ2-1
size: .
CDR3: CATRGGIVNEQFF
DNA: TGTGCCACTCGAGGCGGGATCGTCAATGAGCAGTTCTTC

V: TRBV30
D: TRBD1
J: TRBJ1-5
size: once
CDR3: CAWSLRQGVQPQHF
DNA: TGTGCCTGGAGTCTGCGACAGGGGGTTCAGCCCCAGCATTTT